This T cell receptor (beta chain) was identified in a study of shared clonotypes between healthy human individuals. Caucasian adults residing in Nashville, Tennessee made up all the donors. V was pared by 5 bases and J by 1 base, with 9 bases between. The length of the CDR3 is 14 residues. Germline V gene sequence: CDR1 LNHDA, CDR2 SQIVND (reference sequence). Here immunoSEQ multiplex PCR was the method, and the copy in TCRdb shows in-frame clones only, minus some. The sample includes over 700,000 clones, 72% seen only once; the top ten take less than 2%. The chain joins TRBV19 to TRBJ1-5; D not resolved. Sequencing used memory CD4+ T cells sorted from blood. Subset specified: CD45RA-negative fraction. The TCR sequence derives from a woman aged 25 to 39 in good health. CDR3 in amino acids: CASSSVASNQPQHF. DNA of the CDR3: TGTGCCAGTAGTTCGGTCGCAAGCAATCAGCCCCAGCATTTT.